The next 17 T cell receptor beta chains were all read from a single sample in a study of T cells after yellow fever vaccination. From the 5' RACE reads, TCRdb called clonotypes with MiXCR, one entry per CDR3 protein. Among 450,000 to 650,000 distinct CDR3 sequences listed, 20% to 25% were seen once. Sequenced here: PBMCs, sampled 21 days after the first yellow fever vaccination. The receptors stem from a man in his late teens or twenties who received the YFV17D yellow fever vaccine.

Many counts were recorded for this clonotype. The chain employs TRBV4-2 and TRBJ2-1, with 10 bases aligning to TRBD2. Germline V gene data show CDR1 as LGHNA and CDR2 as YNFKEQ. J was trimmed by 0 bases and V by 1 base; bases with no gene match: 12. The CDR3 runs 20 residues. Here the CDR3 reads CASSQVLASGGLSSYNEQFF. The DNA of the CDR3 is TGTGCCAGCAGCCAAGTTTTGGCTAGCGGGGGCCTTAGCTCCTACAATGAGCAGTTCTTC.

V usage is TRBV12-3 or TRBV12-4 and J usage is TRBJ2-1; the match to TRBD2 covers 13 bases. J was trimmed by 0 bases and V by 2 bases; bases with no gene match: 10. The CDR3 is 20 amino acids. Written as DNA, the CDR3 is TGTGCCAGCAGTTTAAGGTGGACTAGCGGGGGCACGAGCTCCTACAATGAGCAGTTCTTC. This gives the protein CASSLRWTSGGTSSYNEQFF.

The rearrangement uses TRBV9 and TRBJ2-4; D might be TRBD2 (5 bases). V gave up 4 bases and J gave up 1 base, with 12 bases separating them. CDR3 length: 15 residues. CDR1 is SGDLS, CDR2 YYNGEE, per germline. The CDR3 loop is CASSHVGGAKNIQYF. DNA for the CDR3: TGTGCCAGCAGCCACGTCGGAGGCGCCAAAAACATTCAGTACTTC.

The chain links TRBV7-2 to TRBJ2-7; D tentatively fits TRBD1 or TRBD2 (5 bases each). Germline values: CDR1 SGHTA, CDR2 FQGNSA. The V and J ends lost 5 bases and 2 bases respectively, with 13 bases between them. The CDR3 sequence is 14 residues long. The CDR3 nucleotides read TGTGCCAGCAGCCTCCGGGACGCGACCTACGAGCAGTACTTC. Protein sequence: CASSLRDATYEQYF.

This sequence joins TRBV4-2 and TRBJ2-7; D tentatively reads TRBD1 or TRBD2 (5 bases each). The CDR3 has 17 residues. The germline V gene has CDR1 LGHNA and CDR2 YNFKEQ. With 4 bases removed from V and 1 base from J, the gap between germline ends came to 20 bases. CDR3 residues: CASSPQTGWGLSYEQYF. In DNA, the CDR3 is TGTGCCAGCAGCCCACAAACCGGGTGGGGGTTATCCTACGAGCAGTACTTC.

The CDR3 sequence: CASTTGGLAGALYNEQFF. The CDR3 nucleotides are TGTGCCAGCACCACAGGAGGGTTAGCGGGGGCCCTCTACAATGAGCAGTTCTTC. The chain employs TRBV11-2 and TRBJ2-1; TRBD2 matches 9 bases. The junction had 16 bases not matched to a gene; V was cut back by 7 bases and J by 3 bases. This CDR3 region has 18 residues. Germline lookup yields CDR1 SGHAT and CDR2 FQNNGV.

In its sample, this clonotype was seen a few times. V usage is TRBV20-1 and J usage is TRBJ1-4; D unclear. CDR3 length: 14 amino acids. Germline CDR1 and CDR2: DFQATT and SNEGSKA (reference sequence). Trimming removed 5 bases at V and 0 bases at J, with 10 bases between. CDR3 amino acids: CSASDGSTNEKLFF. As DNA, the CDR3 is TGCAGTGCTTCTGACGGCTCAACTAATGAAAAACTGTTTTTT.

This clonotype was seen a handful of times. This sequence joins TRBV20-1 and TRBJ1-5; 11 nucleotides match TRBD1. V shed 6 bases and J 2 bases; nucleotides not matched to a gene: 9. There are 16 residues in the CDR3. CDR1 and CDR2 from the germline V gene are DFQATT and SNEGSKA (reference sequence). The DNA of the CDR3 is TGCAGTGCCGGAGGACAGGGGGCGTTTGGCAATCAGCCCCAGCATTTT. It encodes CSAGGQGAFGNQPQHF.

V gene TRBV12-3 or TRBV12-4 combines with J gene TRBJ1-5; D uncertain. The CDR3 runs to 12 residues. V shed 2 bases and J shed 7 bases, with 6 bases lying between them. Here the CDR3 reads CASSLYVQPQHF. The CDR3 DNA reads as TGTGCCAGCAGTTTATACGTGCAGCCCCAGCATTTT.

J is TRBJ1-2 and V is TRBV29-1; D is perhaps TRBD1 (5 bases). The CDR3 is 12 residues long. CDR1 is SQVTM, CDR2 ANQGSEA, per germline. V gave up 3 bases and J gave up 6 bases, with 11 bases separating them. The CDR3 coding sequence is TGCAGCGTTGAGCGGGGGGAGGATGGCTACACCTTC. As protein: CSVERGEDGYTF.

In its sample, this clonotype was seen a few times. The chain joins TRBV11-2 to TRBJ2-3, with 9 bases fitting TRBD1. The CDR3 loop spans 15 amino acids. Losses at the gene ends were 2 bases for V and 4 bases for J; bases not matched to a gene: 4. Germline assignment: CDR1 SGHAT and CDR2 FQNNGV. The CDR3 spells CASSLTGGVADTQYF. For the CDR3, the DNA is TGTGCCAGCAGCTTAACAGGGGGCGTTGCAGATACGCAGTATTTT.

This clonotype appeared a few times. The chain employs TRBV7-2 and TRBJ2-3; 8 nucleotides align to TRBD2. Germline CDR1 and CDR2: SGHTA and FQGNSA. The CDR3 is made up of 16 amino acids. Germline trimming cut 0 bases from V and 5 bases from J; bases unmatched to any gene: 7. The CDR3 region is CASSLASGRGEDTQYF. In nucleotides, the CDR3 is TGTGCCAGCAGCTTAGCGAGCGGGCGGGGGGAAGATACGCAGTATTTT.

The chain uses TRBV7-9 and TRBJ2-2, with D perhaps matching TRBD2 (5 bases). In germline, CDR1 is SEHNR, CDR2 FQNEAQ (reference sequence). The CDR3 is made up of 15 amino acids. Trimming removed 5 bases at V and 1 base at J, with 11 bases between. As DNA, the CDR3 is TGTGCCAGCAGCCCGGGGTCCGGGAACACCGGGGAGCTGTTTTTT. Its protein is CASSPGSGNTGELFF.

This clonotype has a handful of counts. The chain recombines TRBV6-5 with TRBJ1-1; tentative D call: TRBD1 (5 bases). The germline gives CDR1 MNHEY, CDR2 SVGAGI. The CDR3 consists of 18 residues. The germline V and J ends were trimmed by 2 bases and 3 bases, with 22 bases remaining between them. CDR3 DNA: TGTGCCAGCAGTTACGACCTGGGAGAGGGAGGGGAGGACACTGAAGCTTTCTTT. Amino acid sequence: CASSYDLGEGGEDTEAFF.

This clonotype was seen many times. The V call is TRBV5-6, the J call TRBJ2-1; the match to TRBD1 covers 7 bases. V lost 3 bases to trimming and J lost 0 bases; unmatched junction nucleotides: 3. The CDR3 runs 15 residues. Germline V lookup: CDR1 SGHDT, CDR2 YYEEEE. The CDR3 bases are TGTGCCAGCAGCTCGACAGGGATCTCCTACAATGAGCAGTTCTTC. Protein: CASSSTGISYNEQFF.

This clonotype turned up a few times. V usage is TRBV12-3 or TRBV12-4 and J usage is TRBJ2-7; TRBD1 matches 12 bases. The length of the CDR3 is 14 residues. Germline trimming cut 8 bases from V and 3 bases from J; bases unmatched to any gene: 5. The CDR3 DNA sequence: TGTGCCAGCTCTGGGACAGGGGGCATCTACGAGCAGTACTTC. Translation gives CASSGTGGIYEQYF.

This CDR3 is CATSTSGGTDTQYF. In DNA, the CDR3 is TGTGCCACCAGCACTAGCGGAGGCACAGATACGCAGTATTTT. The rearrangement links TRBV24-1 to TRBJ2-3, with 8 bases that match TRBD2. CDR3 length: 14 residues. Germline V gives CDR1 KGHDR, CDR2 SFDVKD. V lost 7 bases, J lost 1 base, and 3 bases stayed unmatched.